The rows below give T cell receptor beta chains drawn from one sample of a study of response to subunit inactivated influenza vaccine. TCRdb re-derived calls from the RT-PCR reads in MiXCR, one entry per CDR3 protein. The table lists about 240,000 distinct CDR3 sequences, about 12% of them singletons. Material: non-naive T cells sorted from PBMCs, obtained 14 days before vaccination. The receptor set was obtained from a man between 50 and 59 years old who received an inactivated influenza vaccine. Both conserved end residues are part of each CDR3.

j_gene | v_gene | CDR3aa
TRBJ1-1 | TRBV7-8 | CASSLAPQGAEAFF
TRBJ2-2 | TRBV6-2/TRBV6-3 | CASSYPTGGPNTGELFF
TRBJ2-1 | TRBV7-3 | CASSLTGQGDEQFF
TRBJ2-1 | TRBV20-1 | CSARPSNTGNGEQFF
TRBJ1-2 | TRBV27 | CASSLSGGGGYTF
TRBJ2-3 | TRBV2 | CATRLAGGTDTQYF
TRBJ2-7 | TRBV28 | CASSSGAYEQYF
TRBJ2-5 | TRBV15 | CATRRGGVQETQYF
TRBJ2-7 | TRBV29-1 | CSVGLHGEQYF
TRBJ1-1 | TRBV7-2 | CASSFTHRNTEAFF
TRBJ2-3 | TRBV5-6 | CASSLVREDTQYF
TRBJ2-1 | TRBV2 | CASRLGDHQGNEQFF
TRBJ2-7 | TRBV28 | CASSTGFAYEQYF
TRBJ2-1 | TRBV4-2 | CAISPGLINEQFF
TRBJ2-5 | TRBV7-7 | CASSSGTGKETQYF
TRBJ1-4 | TRBV2 | CASRPGQGNEKLFF
TRBJ2-3 | TRBV7-9 | CASSSPGTESTDTQYF
TRBJ1-6 | TRBV27 | CASAELPTTTNSPLHF
TRBJ2-2 | TRBV12-3/TRBV12-4 | CASSSPGLDGWGGELFF
TRBJ2-2 | TRBV28 | CASNRQEHTGELFF
TRBJ2-2 | TRBV20-1 | CSARTERNTGELFF
TRBJ1-5 | TRBV20-1 | CSASQRDGYSNQPQHF
TRBJ2-1 | TRBV28 | CASSIRDRVGNEQFF
TRBJ2-2 | TRBV4-2 | CASSPKVLRHEESSGELFF
TRBJ2-7 | TRBV7-2 | CASSSALAGGKRPYEQYF
TRBJ2-5 | TRBV12-3/TRBV12-4 | CASSLGIGETQYF
TRBJ2-7 | TRBV10-3 | CAISDRSSYEQYF